Shown below are 26 T cell receptor beta chains from a single sample sequenced in a study of cytomegalovirus exposure and HLA in healthy donors. Using immunoSEQ multiplex PCR, the repertoire was profiled, and TCRdb retains in-frame clones only, with some absent. The sample yields some 150,000 clones, around 83% seen once. The sequencing sample was made of PBMCs. The origin of the receptors is a human donor in good health.

This clone was detected only once. The rearrangement links TRBV5-1 to TRBJ1-4; D ambiguous. V was shortened by 0 bases and J by 6 bases, with 6 bases between the two germline ends. The CDR3 runs 13 residues. Germline V lookup: CDR1 SGHRS, CDR2 YFSETQ. CDR3 nucleotide sequence: TGCGCCAGCAGCTTGGTGAGAGATGAAAAACTGTTTTTT. This sequence encodes CASSLVRDEKLFF.

This chain uses TRBV2 with TRBJ2-5; tentative D call: TRBD2 (6 bases). Trimming removed 4 bases from V and 5 bases from J, with 17 bases in between. The germline V gene has CDR1 SNHLY and CDR2 FYNNEI. This CDR3 is 15 amino acids long. CDR3 sequence (DNA): TGTGCCAGCAGTGTTACCAGGGCGGGAATCGAGACCCAGTACTTC. Translation: CASSVTRAGIETQYF.

The chain employs TRBV19 and TRBJ1-1, with a possible D match to TRBD1 (6 bases). The germline CDR1 and CDR2 sequences are LNHDA and SQIVND (reference sequence). There are 14 residues in the CDR3. V was shortened by 6 bases and J by 2 bases, with 13 bases between the two germline ends. CDR3 sequence reads: CASSRTGSNTEAFF. In DNA, the CDR3 is TGTGCCAGTAGCCGAACAGGGAGTAACACTGAAGCTTTCTTT.

This clone occurred a few times. This chain links TRBV29-1 with TRBJ2-6; a possible D gene is TRBD2 (5 bases). Germline V gene sequence: CDR1 SQVTM, CDR2 ANQGSEA. Deletions cut 2 bases from V and 1 base from J, with 9 bases between. The CDR3 has 15 residues. CDR3 protein: CSVEYPGSGANVLTF. In nucleotides, the CDR3 is TGCAGCGTTGAATACCCGGGGTCTGGGGCCAACGTCCTGACTTTC.

The chain has TRBV2 and TRBJ2-3, with TRBD1 matching 10 bases. Germline CDR1 is SNHLY and CDR2 is FYNNEI. The CDR3 runs 15 residues. J gave up 4 bases and V 5 bases, and 6 bases lay outside the gene matches. CDR3 DNA sequence: TGTGCCAGCAGTCTGACAGGGGGCATATCAGATACGCAGTATTTT. Its protein is CASSLTGGISDTQYF.

Of note for this clone: At the DNA level, this CDR3 is encoded by other sequences in the same sample as well. The V call is TRBV7-9, the J call TRBJ1-1, with TRBD1 matching 11 bases. J gave up 1 base and V 5 bases, and 3 bases lay outside the gene matches. The CDR3 spans 15 residues. Germline assignment: CDR1 SEHNR and CDR2 FQNEAQ (reference sequence). The CDR3 loop reads CASSAGQGENTEAFF. The CDR3 DNA reads as TGTGCCAGCAGCGCGGGACAGGGGGAGAACACTGAAGCTTTCTTT.

The sample holds one count of this clone. V is TRBV19 and J is TRBJ2-7; unclear D gene. The CDR3 is made up of 14 amino acids. Germline V CDR1 and CDR2: LNHDA, SQIVND (reference sequence). V shed 10 bases and J shed 2 bases, with 18 bases lying between them. CDR3 sequence (DNA): TGTGCCACCTCCAGACAACACTTTACCTACGAGCAGTACTTC. Its protein product is CATSRQHFTYEQYF.

This clone was seen only a few times. This rearrangement joins TRBV5-4 to TRBJ1-2, with unresolved D. Per the germline V gene, CDR1 is SGHNT and CDR2 is YYREEE (reference sequence). This CDR3 comprises 15 residues. V was trimmed by 4 bases and J by 4 bases, leaving 17 bases between them. CDR3 in DNA: TGTGCCAGCAGCGAAGTGAACCCCATGAGCTATGGCTACACCTTC. Translating gives CASSEVNPMSYGYTF.

This clone was counted only a few times. The chain uses TRBV5-1 and TRBJ2-7; 9 bases match TRBD1. CDR1 is SGHRS, CDR2 YFSETQ, per germline. V lost 0 bases to trimming and J lost 5 bases; unmatched junction nucleotides: 6. The CDR3 spans 15 residues. The CDR3 sequence: CASSLAGTGNHEQYF. CDR3 sequence (DNA): TGCGCCAGCAGCTTGGCCGGGACAGGGAACCACGAGCAGTACTTC.

In its sample, this clone was seen once. The genes are TRBV5-8 and TRBJ2-2; D may be TRBD1 (6 bases). The germline V and J ends were trimmed by 3 bases and 0 bases, with 15 bases remaining between them. Germline-derived CDR1 and CDR2 are SGHTS and YDEGEE. The CDR3 is made up of 17 amino acids. DNA for the CDR3: TGTGCCAGCAGCTCCGGACAGCCTCTCGCGAACACCGGGGAGCTGTTTTTT. This encodes CASSSGQPLANTGELFF.

For the CDR3, the DNA is TGTGCCAGCGGAGGGGAGGGGTACCCCCTGTTTGGTAGCACAGATACGCAGTATTTT. This encodes CASGGEGYPLFGSTDTQYF. This rearrangement joins TRBV28 to TRBJ2-3, with TRBD2 identical over 7 bases. CDR3 length: 19 amino acids. CDR1 is MDHEN, CDR2 SYDVKM, per germline. J was trimmed by 0 bases and V by 8 bases; bases with no gene match: 20.

This chain links TRBV6-5 with TRBJ1-1, with D perhaps TRBD1 (6 bases). Germline CDR1 reads MNHEY; CDR2 reads SVGAGI. Trimming removed 2 bases at V and 4 bases at J, with 11 bases between. The CDR3 consists of 14 residues. CDR3 coding DNA: TGTGCCAGCAGTTACGGCAGGGGTCCCACTGAAGCTTTCTTT. Protein product: CASSYGRGPTEAFF.

This clone showed up just once. The chain has TRBV5-4 and TRBJ1-1; D ambiguous. Trimming shortened V by 4 bases and J by 4 bases, and 17 bases separated the two germline ends. The CDR3 has 15 amino acids. CDR1 and CDR2 (germline): SGHNT, YYREEE (reference sequence). This chain's CDR3 is CASSGPPLVGTEAFF. Here the CDR3 DNA reads TGTGCCAGCAGCGGTCCCCCTTTGGTCGGCACTGAAGCTTTCTTT. The variable domain in full, completed from reference TRBV5-4 and TRBJ1-1, reads ETGVTQSPTHLIKTRGQQVTLRCSSQSGHNTVSWYQQALGQGPQFIFQYYREEENGRGNFPPRFSGLQFPNYSSELNVNALELDDSALYLCASSGPPLVGTEAFFGQGTRLTVV.

The V call is TRBV29-1, the J call TRBJ1-1; TRBD1 agrees at 10 bases. From germline, CDR1 is SQVTM and CDR2 ANQGSEA. Trimming took 6 bases from V and 5 from J; bases not matched to a gene: 3. This CDR3 has 12 residues. CDR3: CSVGQGGTEAFF. The CDR3 DNA sequence: TGCAGCGTCGGACAGGGGGGGACTGAAGCTTTCTTT.

The rearrangement joins TRBV10-3 to TRBJ1-2; unclear D gene. This CDR3 has 12 residues. Germline V gene lookup returns CDR1 ENHRY and CDR2 SYGVKD. Trimming stripped 2 bases from V and 8 bases from J, with 9 bases between. CDR3 region: CAISEGWEGYTF. DNA of the CDR3: TGTGCCATCAGTGAGGGCTGGGAGGGCTACACCTTC.

This clone has a single count. Here the CDR3 reads CASRPRDRRNYGYTF. Here the CDR3 DNA reads TGTGCCAGCAGGCCTCGGGACAGGAGGAACTATGGCTACACCTTC. The rearrangement links TRBV27 to TRBJ1-2; 8 bases map to TRBD1. The V gene end was trimmed by 6 bases and the J gene end by 2 bases; junction bases not matched to a gene: 8. The V gene's germline CDR1 is MNHEY and CDR2 SMNVEV (reference sequence). This CDR3 has 15 amino acids.

J is TRBJ2-1 and V is TRBV9, with TRBD2 matching over 12 bases. V gave up 2 bases and J gave up 10 bases; unmatched junction bases: 7. CDR1 is SGDLS, CDR2 YYNGEE, per germline. The CDR3 contains 15 residues. CDR3 sequence (DNA): TGTGCCAGCAGCGTTAGACTAGCGGGGGTAAGCGAGCAGTTCTTC. Encoded protein: CASSVRLAGVSEQFF.

The V and J genes are TRBV7-3 and TRBJ2-2, with 8 bases fitting TRBD2. J gave up 1 base and V 4 bases, and 2 bases lay outside the gene matches. The CDR3 covers 15 residues. CDR1 and CDR2 from the germline V gene are SGHTA and FQGTGA. The CDR3 DNA sequence: TGTGCCAGCAGCTCTACTAGCGGGAACACCGGGGAGCTGTTTTTT. This sequence encodes CASSSTSGNTGELFF.

V and J are TRBV4-3 and TRBJ2-2, with TRBD2 identical over 15 bases. The CDR3 is 19 amino acids. The ends lost 4 bases at V and 3 bases at J; junction bases unmatched: 9. Germline values: CDR1 LGHNA, CDR2 YSLEER. This CDR3 is CASSRKGLAGGPDTGELFF. In DNA form, the CDR3 reads TGCGCCAGCAGCCGCAAAGGACTAGCGGGGGGGCCGGACACCGGGGAGCTGTTTTTT.

CDR3 bases: TGCGCCAGCAGCTTGGGTTTGACGAAGGGGGCGTCAGATACGCAGTATTTT. Translating gives CASSLGLTKGASDTQYF. The chain is built from TRBV5-1 and TRBJ2-3; 7 positions match TRBD1. Germline loops: CDR1 SGHRS, CDR2 YFSETQ. The CDR3 totals 17 residues. Unmatched junction bases numbered 11, after V lost 0 bases and J lost 4 bases.

The V gene is TRBV7-2, the J gene TRBJ2-7, with 8 bases matching TRBD1. In germline, CDR1 is SGHTA, CDR2 FQGNSA. The trim removed 6 bases at V and 2 bases at J, leaving 9 bases unmatched. The CDR3 has 15 amino acids. CDR3 DNA sequence: TGTGCCAGCAGTTTATACGGACAGGGAACCTACGAGCAGTACTTC. Amino acids: CASSLYGQGTYEQYF. The full variable domain, in which reference TRBV7-2 and TRBJ2-7 provide the parts outside the CDR3, is GAGVSQSPSNKVTEKGKDVELRCDPISGHTALYWYRQSLGQGLEFLIYFQGNSAPDKSGLPSDRFSAERTGGSVSTLTIQRTQQEDSAVYLCASSLYGQGTYEQYFGPGTRLTVT.

The V gene is TRBV6-5, the J gene TRBJ2-7; 7 bases agree with TRBD2. Germline CDR1 MNHEY, CDR2 SVGAGI. The CDR3 sequence is 14 residues long. J lost 3 bases, V lost 6 bases, and 8 bases had no gene match. The CDR3 protein is CASSPSGFYYEQYF. CDR3 sequence (DNA): TGTGCCAGCAGCCCTAGCGGATTCTACTACGAGCAGTACTTC.

V gene TRBV7-3 combines with J gene TRBJ1-2, with 7 bases aligning to TRBD1. Per germline, CDR1 SGHTA and CDR2 FQGTGA. This CDR3 has 15 amino acids. With 2 bases clipped from V and 2 bases from J, the junction kept 5 bases outside the gene matches. The DNA for the CDR3 is TGTGCCAGCAGCTTAGTACGGGACAGCAACTATGGCTACACCTTC. It yields the protein CASSLVRDSNYGYTF.

The chain is built from TRBV6-1 and TRBJ2-1; 8 positions match TRBD1. The length of the CDR3 is 14 residues. The trim removed 6 bases at V and 7 bases at J, leaving 8 bases unmatched. Germline assignment: CDR1 MNHNS and CDR2 SASEGT. The CDR3 coding sequence is TGTGCCAGCAGCGAGTCTCAGGGGGCGAATGAGCAGTTCTTC. Protein sequence: CASSESQGANEQFF.

The chain links TRBV6-1 to TRBJ2-1; 13 bases are a match to TRBD2. The CDR3 covers 14 residues. The junction had 10 bases not matched to a gene; V was cut back by 6 bases and J by 14 bases. CDR1 is MNHNS and CDR2 is SASEGT in the germline V gene. CDR3 residues: CASRTGTSGVREFF. The DNA of the CDR3 is TGTGCCAGCAGGACCGGGACTAGCGGGGTGAGGGAGTTCTTC.

The chain is built from TRBV27 and TRBJ2-7, with TRBD2 identical over 10 bases. The CDR3 is 14 amino acids. The germline V gene has CDR1 MNHEY and CDR2 SMNVEV (reference sequence). V lost 6 bases and J lost 0; bases outside the gene matches: 2. The CDR3 sequence is CASRWTSGSYEQYF. DNA for the CDR3: TGTGCCAGCAGATGGACTAGCGGCTCCTACGAGCAGTACTTC.